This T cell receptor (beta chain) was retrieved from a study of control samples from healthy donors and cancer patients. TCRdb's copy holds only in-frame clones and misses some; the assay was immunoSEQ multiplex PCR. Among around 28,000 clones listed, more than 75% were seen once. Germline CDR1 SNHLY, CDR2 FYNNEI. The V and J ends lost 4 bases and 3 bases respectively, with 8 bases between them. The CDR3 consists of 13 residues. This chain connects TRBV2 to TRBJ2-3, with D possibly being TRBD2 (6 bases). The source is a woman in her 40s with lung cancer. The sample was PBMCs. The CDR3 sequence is CASSGDWTDTQYF. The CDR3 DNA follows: TGTGCCAGCAGTGGGGACTGGACAGATACGCAGTATTTT.